Each of the 7 T cell receptor beta chains below was sequenced from the same sample in a study of blood T cell repertoires in COVID-19. Profiling relied on immunoSEQ multiplex PCR, and the TCRdb table lists in-frame clones only, not all of them. The sample holds 200,000 to 250,000 clones, 85% to 90% seen once. The sequenced sample was peripheral blood. The source is a man between 25 and 39 years old with COVID-19, enrolled during active disease.

The chain carries TRBV5-1 and TRBJ2-5; TRBD2 aligns across 7 bases. The junction had 10 bases not matched to a gene; V was cut back by 0 bases and J by 2 bases. Germline V CDR1 and CDR2: SGHRS, YFSETQ. The CDR3 extends over 17 amino acids. The chain's CDR3 is CASSLGDGRREQETQYF. In DNA form, the CDR3 reads TGCGCCAGCAGCTTGGGTGACGGGAGGAGAGAACAAGAGACCCAGTACTTC.

This clone has just a few counts. This chain links TRBV6-7 with TRBJ2-1; 9 bases line up with TRBD2. TRBV6-7 is an ORF, and what it does is uncertain. The CDR3 contains 17 residues. With V trimmed by 4 bases and J by 1 base, 8 bases remained unmatched. For the CDR3, the DNA is TGTGCCAGCAGTTCCCCCTGGGCGGGAGGGTCCTACAATGAGCAGTTCTTC. It specifies CASSSPWAGGSYNEQFF.

The chain recombines TRBV7-2 with TRBJ1-1; D possibly corresponds to TRBD1 (5 bases). There are 13 residues in the CDR3. Trimming removed 7 bases from V and 0 bases from J, with 9 bases in between. Germline assignment: CDR1 SGHTA and CDR2 FQGNSA. The CDR3: CASKGFMNTEAFF. Written as DNA, the CDR3 is TGTGCCAGCAAGGGGTTTATGAACACTGAAGCTTTCTTT.

This chain joins TRBV25-1 and TRBJ2-5; a weak D match, TRBD2 (6 bases). From germline, CDR1 is MGHDK and CDR2 SYGVNS. V was cut by 2 bases and J by 4 bases, with 11 bases left in between. This CDR3 is 14 amino acids long. The CDR3 here is CASSERIGGETQYF. Here the CDR3 DNA reads TGTGCCAGCAGTGAAAGGATCGGGGGAGAGACCCAGTACTTC.

This clone was recorded once. The V and J genes are TRBV19 and TRBJ2-1, with 11 positions matching TRBD2. The CDR3 runs 15 residues. After removal of 4 bases from V and 4 bases from J, the junction contained 3 bases not matched to a gene. The germline CDR1 and CDR2 sequences are LNHDA and SQIVND (reference sequence). The CDR3: CASSKTSGKYNEQFF. The CDR3 coding sequence is TGTGCCAGTAGTAAGACTAGCGGGAAGTACAATGAGCAGTTCTTC.

The V call is TRBV9, the J call TRBJ2-1; maybe TRBD1 (5 bases). The CDR3 spans 12 residues. Germline V gene data show CDR1 as SGDLS and CDR2 as YYNGEE. The V end lost 3 bases, the J end lost 8 bases, and 9 bases lay between the germline ends. CDR3 loop: CASSATGYEQFF. The CDR3 DNA follows: TGTGCCAGCAGCGCAACAGGTTATGAGCAGTTCTTC.

The chain has TRBV28 and TRBJ1-1; 7 nucleotides align to TRBD1. CDR1 is MDHEN and CDR2 is SYDVKM in the germline V gene. J gave up 6 bases and V 6 bases, and 4 bases lay outside the gene matches. The CDR3 has 12 amino acids. CDR3 in amino acids: CASRGTAAEAFF. In nucleotides, the CDR3 is TGTGCCAGCAGAGGGACAGCGGCTGAAGCTTTCTTT.